Shown below are 15 T cell receptor beta chains from a single sample sequenced in a study of shared clonotypes between healthy human individuals. Measured with immunoSEQ multiplex PCR; TCRdb has only the in-frame clones, and not every one. This sample has 110,000 or so clones, with about 63% found just once. The material sequenced was memory CD8+ T cells sorted from blood. The subset denotes: CD45RO+ cells pooled with CCR7-negative TemRA cells. Source of these receptors: a woman in her twenties or thirties in good health.

This clone is a singleton in its sample. The chain employs TRBV1 and TRBJ1-5. TRBV1 is a pseudogene locus. The CDR3 has 15 residues. The CDR3 DNA reads TGCACCAGCAGAGTAGGGGGGTATAGCAATCAGCCCCAGCATTTT. Protein product: CTSRVGGYSNQPQHF.

Here the CDR3 DNA reads TGTGCCAGCAGCGCCGTCGGACAGATACAAGAGACCCAGTACTTC. As protein: CASSAVGQIQETQYF. The chain employs TRBV25-1 and TRBJ2-5; the D gene is possibly TRBD1 (6 bases). Deletions cut 6 bases from V and 2 bases from J, with 16 bases between. The length of the CDR3 is 15 residues. CDR1 and CDR2 from the germline V gene are MGHDK and SYGVNS.

The rearrangement uses TRBV7-2 and TRBJ2-7; 15 bases line up with TRBD2. The CDR3 contains 16 residues. In germline, CDR1 is SGHTA, CDR2 FQGNSA. Trimming removed 2 bases from V and 6 bases from J; junction bases left unmatched: 5. The chain's CDR3 is CASSLTPGLAGGEQYF. In nucleotides, the CDR3 is TGTGCCAGCAGCTTAACACCGGGACTAGCGGGAGGCGAGCAGTACTTC.

This clone turned up a few times. This chain links TRBV7-9 with TRBJ1-2; D is ambiguous. V shed 8 bases and J shed 4 bases, with 11 bases lying between them. The CDR3 length is 12 residues. Per germline, CDR1 SEHNR and CDR2 FQNEAQ (reference sequence). CDR3 coding DNA: TGTGCCAGCTCGTGTCGGGGCTATGGCTACACCTTC. The encoded protein is CASSCRGYGYTF. The full variable domain, completed using reference TRBV7-9 and TRBJ1-2, is DTGVSQNPRHKITKRGQNVTFRCDPISEHNRLYWYRQTLGQGPEFLTYFQNEAQLEKSRLLSDRFSAERPKGSFSTLEIQRTEQGDSAMYLCASSCRGYGYTFGSGTRLTVV.

V gene TRBV28 combines with J gene TRBJ2-7, with D perhaps matching TRBD2 (6 bases). The CDR3 contains 14 residues. The germline V gene encodes CDR1 MDHEN and CDR2 SYDVKM. Trimming shortened V by 6 bases and J by 2 bases, and 14 bases separated the two germline ends. The DNA of the CDR3 is TGTGCCAGCAGCTACGTAGCGGCCGCCTACGAGCAGTACTTC. Encoded protein: CASSYVAAAYEQYF.

This clone was detected a few times. J is TRBJ2-1 and V is TRBV7-3; weak D call: TRBD2 (5 bases). V was shortened by 2 bases and J by 7 bases, with 9 bases between the two germline ends. In germline, CDR1 is SGHTA, CDR2 FQGTGA. This CDR3 comprises 13 residues. CDR3 nucleotide sequence: TGTGCCAGCAGCTTAGACGGGGATAATGAGCAGTTCTTC. This sequence encodes CASSLDGDNEQFF.

V gene TRBV25-1 combines with J gene TRBJ1-3, with TRBD1 as a possible D gene (5 bases). The germline gives CDR1 MGHDK, CDR2 SYGVNS. The V and J ends lost 3 bases and 3 bases respectively, with 15 bases between them. This CDR3 is built from 16 residues. The CDR3 DNA reads as TGTGCCAGCAGTGAGCCGAAGGGAGGGGATGGAAACACCATATATTTT. It encodes CASSEPKGGDGNTIYF.

This clone has a handful of counts. This sequence joins TRBV7-9 and TRBJ1-2; D possibly corresponds to TRBD1 (6 bases). The CDR3 has 15 residues. V lost 1 base, J lost 3 bases, and 12 bases lay in between. Per germline, CDR1 SEHNR and CDR2 FQNEAQ (reference sequence). Here the CDR3 reads CASSLVYQGYYGYTF. In DNA form, the CDR3 reads TGTGCCAGCAGCTTAGTTTATCAGGGGTACTATGGCTACACCTTC. Looking up the rest from reference TRBV7-9 and TRBJ1-2 gives the full variable domain: DTGVSQNPRHKITKRGQNVTFRCDPISEHNRLYWYRQTLGQGPEFLTYFQNEAQLEKSRLLSDRFSAERPKGSFSTLEIQRTEQGDSAMYLCASSLVYQGYYGYTFGSGTRLTVV.

This clone was recorded at least ten times. Within the sample, other DNA sequences also encode this same CDR3. In DNA, the CDR3 is TGTGCCAGCAGTGAGACACCGGAGGGGGTCGATCAGCCCCAGCATTTT. Translating gives CASSETPEGVDQPQHF. V gene TRBV6-1 combines with J gene TRBJ1-5, with a possible D match to TRBD1 (6 bases). The germline V and J ends were trimmed by 3 bases and 5 bases, with 17 bases remaining between them. The length of the CDR3 is 16 residues. CDR1 is MNHNS and CDR2 is SASEGT in the germline V gene.

The chain couples TRBV29-1 to TRBJ2-2; D might be TRBD2 (6 bases). From germline, CDR1 is SQVTM and CDR2 ANQGSEA. Trimming took 7 bases from V and 8 from J, leaving 8 bases between them. This CDR3 contains 10 residues. The CDR3 loop is CSAREGELFF. CDR3 nucleotides: TGCAGCGCCCGGGAGGGGGAGCTGTTTTTT.

CDR3 bases: TGTGCCAGCACACAAAGCGGGAGATTCACCGGGGAGCTGTTTTTT. Translation gives CASTQSGRFTGELFF. The chain joins TRBV7-9 to TRBJ2-2; TRBD2 agrees at 8 bases. J gave up 4 bases and V 7 bases, and 8 bases lay outside the gene matches. Germline CDR1 reads SEHNR; CDR2 reads FQNEAQ (reference sequence). The CDR3 totals 15 residues.

CDR3 DNA: TGCAGCGTGGGGACCCTCTACAGCGAGCAGTACTTC. It encodes CSVGTLYSEQYF. This chain uses TRBV29-1 with TRBJ2-7; D tentatively reads TRBD1 or TRBD2 (5 bases each). Germline-derived CDR1 and CDR2 are SQVTM and ANQGSEA. V dropped 6 bases and J dropped 6 bases, with 15 bases sitting between them. This CDR3 is built from 12 residues.

The CDR3 bases are TGTGCCAGCAGTCGGGACCAACAAGAGACCCAGTACTTC. Protein: CASSRDQQETQYF. J is TRBJ2-5 and V is TRBV11-3, with D perhaps TRBD1 or TRBD2 (5 bases each). This CDR3 has 13 residues. Trimming removed 6 bases from V and 2 bases from J, with 10 bases in between. Per the germline V gene, CDR1 is SGHNT and CDR2 is YENEEA. The full variable domain, with the rest looked up from reference TRBV11-3 and TRBJ2-5, is EAGVVQSPRYKIIEKKQPVAFWCNPISGHNTLYWYLQNLGQGPELLIRYENEEAVDDSQLPKDRFSAERLKGVDSTLKIQPAELGDSAVYLCASSRDQQETQYFGPGTRLLVL.

V usage is TRBV4-1 and J usage is TRBJ1-2; unclear D gene. This CDR3 is 13 amino acids long. V lost 0 bases and J 0 bases, leaving 2 bases between the germline ends. CDR1 MGHRA and CDR2 YSYEKL come from the germline V gene. The CDR3 loop reads CASSQDPNYGYTF. Here the CDR3 DNA reads TGCGCCAGCAGCCAAGATCCTAACTATGGCTACACCTTC.

V and J are TRBV7-9 and TRBJ2-7, with D unresolved. This CDR3 is 12 amino acids long. Trimming removed 5 bases from V and 6 bases from J, with 11 bases in between. CDR1 is SEHNR and CDR2 is FQNEAQ in the germline V gene (reference sequence). This CDR3 reads CASSALLGEQYF. The DNA for the CDR3 is TGTGCCAGCAGCGCCCTTCTGGGCGAGCAGTACTTC.